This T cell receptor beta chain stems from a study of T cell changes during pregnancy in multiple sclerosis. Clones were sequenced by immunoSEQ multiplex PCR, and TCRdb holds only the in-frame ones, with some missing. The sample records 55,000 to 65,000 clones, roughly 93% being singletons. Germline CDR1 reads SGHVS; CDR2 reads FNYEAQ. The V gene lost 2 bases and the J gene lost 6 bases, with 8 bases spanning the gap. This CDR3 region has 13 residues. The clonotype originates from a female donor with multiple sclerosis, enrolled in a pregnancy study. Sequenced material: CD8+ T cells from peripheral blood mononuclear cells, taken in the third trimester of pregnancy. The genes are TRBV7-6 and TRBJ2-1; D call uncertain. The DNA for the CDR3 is TGTGCCAGCAGCTTAAGTCAGATCAATGAGCAGTTCTTC. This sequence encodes CASSLSQINEQFF.